This note documents a single TCR beta chain sequence. Its specificity is unknown. Both 60 Vbeta primers and 13 Jbeta primers went into the PCR. TCRdb's copy holds only in-frame clones and misses some; the assay was immunoSEQ multiplex PCR. This table holds about 120,000 clones, around 84% found once. From germline, CDR1 is SGHAT and CDR2 FQDESV (reference sequence). Trimming took 5 bases from V and 2 from J; bases not matched to a gene: 7. The length of the CDR3 is 15 residues. The data originate from a study of cytomegalovirus exposure and HLA in healthy donors. Study-level points and caveats: Across HLA loci, a later analysis found differing TCR association rates, with DRB1 most and HLA-C fewest. Another analysis was done later, and it associated approximately 18,000 TCR beta sequences with HLA alleles at 0.05 false discovery rate. No immune exposure information besides CMV serostatus was available.

Sample: PBMCs. V usage is TRBV11-1 and J usage is TRBJ2-3, with 7 bases matching TRBD1. This sequence was found in a woman aged 25 to 39 in good health and CMV-seropositive. CDR3 DNA: TGTGCCAGCAGCGGGGGCAGGGGGTTCACAGATACGCAGTATTTT. Its translation is CASSGGRGFTDTQYF. The whole variable domain, remainder taken from reference TRBV11-1 and TRBJ2-3, is EAEVAQSPRYKITEKSQAVAFWCDPISGHATLYWYRQILGQGPELLVQFQDESVVDDSQLPKDRFSAERLKGVDSTLKIQPAELGDSAMYLCASSGGRGFTDTQYFGPGTRLTVL.